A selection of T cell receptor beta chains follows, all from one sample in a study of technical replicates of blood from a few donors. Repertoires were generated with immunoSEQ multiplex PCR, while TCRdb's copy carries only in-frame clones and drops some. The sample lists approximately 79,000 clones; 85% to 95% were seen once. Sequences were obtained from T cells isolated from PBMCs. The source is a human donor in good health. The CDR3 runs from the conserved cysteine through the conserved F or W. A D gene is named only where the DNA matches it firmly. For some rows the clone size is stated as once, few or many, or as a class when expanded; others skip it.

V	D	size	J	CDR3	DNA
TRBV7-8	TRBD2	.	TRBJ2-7	CASSLIIAGGYEQYF	TGTGCCAGCAGCTTGATCATAGCGGGGGGTTACGAGCAGTACTTC
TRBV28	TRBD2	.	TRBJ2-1	CASRDLGSGSSLHEQFF	TGTGCCAGCAGGGACCTCGGCAGCGGGAGTTCACTCCATGAGCAGTTCTTC
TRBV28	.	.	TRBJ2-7	CASSGSTYEQYF	TGTGCCAGCTCGGGAAGCACCTACGAGCAGTACTTC
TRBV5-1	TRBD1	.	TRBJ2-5	CASSPGTGKETQYF	TGCGCCAGCAGCCCGGGGACAGGGAAAGAGACCCAGTACTTC
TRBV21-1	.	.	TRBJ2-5	CASSKERQHQETQYF	TGTGCCAGCAGCAAAGAGAGACAGCACCAAGAGACCCAGTACTTC
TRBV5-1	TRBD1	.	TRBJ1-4	CASSPRGPGEKLFF	TGCGCCAGCAGCCCCAGGGGGCCGGGTGAAAAACTGTTTTTT
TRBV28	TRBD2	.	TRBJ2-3	CASSLTSGRSTDTQYF	TGTGCCAGCAGTTTAACTAGCGGGAGGAGCACAGATACGCAGTATTTT
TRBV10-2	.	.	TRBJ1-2	CASSAYRANGYTF	TGCGCCAGCAGTGCTTACAGGGCCAATGGCTACACCTTC
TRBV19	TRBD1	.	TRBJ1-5	CASRDRGAGNQPQHF	TGTGCCAGTCGGGACAGGGGGGCAGGTAATCAGCCCCAGCATTTT
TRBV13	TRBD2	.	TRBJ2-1	CASSGLAGGFSPYNEQFF	TGTGCCAGCAGCGGACTAGCGGGAGGATTTTCCCCGTACAATGAGCAGTTCTTC
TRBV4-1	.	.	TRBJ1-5	CASSLLGLRNQPQHF	TGCGCCAGCAGCCTCCTCGGATTGAGGAATCAGCCCCAGCATTTT
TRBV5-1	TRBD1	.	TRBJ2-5	CASSLAAGQGAVETQYF	TGCGCCAGCAGCTTGGCCGCAGGACAGGGGGCGGTGGAGACCCAGTACTTC
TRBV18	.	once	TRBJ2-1	CASSPMQGNEQFF	TGTGCCAGCTCACCAATGCAGGGGAATGAGCAGTTCTTC
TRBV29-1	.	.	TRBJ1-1	CSTGGTPNTEAFF	TGCAGCACGGGGGGGACGCCAAACACTGAAGCTTTCTTT
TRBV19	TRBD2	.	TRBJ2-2	CASTTIAGHTGELFF	TGTGCCAGTACCACTATAGCGGGTCACACCGGGGAGCTGTTTTTT
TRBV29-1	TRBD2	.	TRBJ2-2	CSVVPTSGLNTGELFF	TGCAGCGTTGTCCCTACTAGCGGGCTCAACACCGGGGAGCTGTTTTTT
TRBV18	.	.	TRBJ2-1	CASSHKGWANEQFF	TGTGCCAGCTCACACAAGGGGTGGGCTAATGAGCAGTTCTTC
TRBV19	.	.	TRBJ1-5	CASSIMGSGSNQPQHF	TGTGCCAGTAGTATTATGGGGTCGGGAAGCAATCAGCCCCAGCATTTT
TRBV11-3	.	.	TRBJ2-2	CASSPLQDGAGELFF	TGTGCCAGCAGCCCACTACAGGACGGAGCCGGGGAGCTGTTTTTT
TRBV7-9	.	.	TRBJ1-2	CASSLGRALDGYTF	TGTGCCAGCAGCTTAGGCAGGGCCCTAGATGGCTACACCTTC
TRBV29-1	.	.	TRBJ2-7	CSVERSGQSYEQYF	TGCAGCGTTGAACGGTCTGGACAGTCCTACGAGCAGTACTTC
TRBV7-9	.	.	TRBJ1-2	CASSLSLSYGYTF	TGTGCCAGCAGCTTATCCCTCTCCTATGGCTACACCTTC
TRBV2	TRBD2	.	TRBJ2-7	CAVLAGGPYEQYF	TGTGCCGTCCTAGCGGGAGGCCCCTACGAGCAGTACTTC
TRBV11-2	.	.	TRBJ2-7	CASSLIRTQRYEQYF	TGTGCCAGCAGCTTAATCCGGACTCAGAGGTACGAGCAGTACTTC
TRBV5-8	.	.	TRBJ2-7	CASSLVPIYEQYF	TGTGCCAGCAGCTTGGTCCCCATCTACGAGCAGTACTTC
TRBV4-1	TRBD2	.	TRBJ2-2	CASSQGAPSGRTGELFF	TGCGCCAGCAGCCAAGGCGCCCCTAGCGGGAGGACCGGGGAGCTGTTTTTT
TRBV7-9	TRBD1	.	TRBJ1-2	CASSDWGTVNYGYTF	TGTGCCAGCAGCGATTGGGGGACAGTGAACTATGGCTACACCTTC
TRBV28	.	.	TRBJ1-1	CASSQDTEAFF	TGTGCCAGCAGCCAGGACACTGAAGCTTTCTTT
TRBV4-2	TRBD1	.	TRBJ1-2	CASSQGGPGTVDLNYGYTF	TGTGCCAGCAGCCAAGGAGGCCCCGGGACAGTCGACTTAAACTATGGCTACACCTTC
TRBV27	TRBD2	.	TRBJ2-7	CATGEGLSSYEQYF	TGTGCCACCGGGGAGGGGCTCTCCTCCTACGAGCAGTACTTC
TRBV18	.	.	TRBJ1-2	CASSPPQASGYTF	TGTGCCAGCTCACCACCCCAGGCTTCGGGCTACACCTTC
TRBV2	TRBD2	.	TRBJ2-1	CASSSFHAGEYNEQFF	TGTGCCAGCAGTTCCTTTCACGCGGGGGAATACAATGAGCAGTTCTTC
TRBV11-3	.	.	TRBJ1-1	CASSSEGTEAFF	TGTGCCAGCAGCTCGGAGGGGACTGAAGCTTTCTTT
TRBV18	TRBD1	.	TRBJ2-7	CASSPLSGTGRLEQYF	TGTGCCAGCTCACCACTTTCCGGGACAGGGAGACTCGAGCAGTACTTC
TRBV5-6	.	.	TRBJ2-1	CASSLLLGGNEQFF	TGTGCCAGCAGCTTGCTACTAGGAGGGAATGAGCAGTTCTTC
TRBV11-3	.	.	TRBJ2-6	CASSRGQSGANVLTF	TGTGCCAGCAGCCGCGGACAATCTGGGGCCAACGTCCTGACTTTC
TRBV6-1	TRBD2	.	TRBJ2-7	CASSGGTSGGLSYEQYF	TGTGCCAGCAGTGGGGGGACTAGCGGGGGGCTGAGCTACGAGCAGTACTTC
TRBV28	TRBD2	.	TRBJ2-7	CASSWKGRFTSGRIGVGEQYF	TGTGCCAGCAGTTGGAAGGGCCGTTTTACTAGCGGGAGAATCGGAGTAGGCGAGCAGTACTTC
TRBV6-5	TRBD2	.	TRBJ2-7	CASSRTSGSPYEQYF	TGTGCCAGCAGCCGGACTAGCGGGAGTCCCTACGAGCAGTACTTC
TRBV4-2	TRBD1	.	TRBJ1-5	CASSAGQSVNQPQHF	TGTGCCAGCAGCGCGGGACAGAGTGTAAACCAACCCCAGCATTTT
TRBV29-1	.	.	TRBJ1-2	CSVRHREMFYGYTF	TGCAGCGTTCGGCACAGGGAAATGTTCTATGGCTACACCTTC
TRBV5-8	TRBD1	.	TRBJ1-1	CASSKGQGLNTEAFF	TGTGCCAGCAGCAAAGGACAGGGATTGAACACTGAAGCTTTCTTT
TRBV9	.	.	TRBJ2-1	CASSVGTWDNEQFF	TGTGCCAGCAGCGTCGGGACTTGGGACAATGAGCAGTTCTTC
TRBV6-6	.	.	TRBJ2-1	CASSYGGTGYNEQFF	TGTGCCAGCAGTTACGGCGGGACTGGATACAATGAGCAGTTCTTC
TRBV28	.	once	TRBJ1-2	CASSLYAANYGYTF	TGTGCCAGCAGTTTATACGCGGCTAACTATGGCTACACCTTC
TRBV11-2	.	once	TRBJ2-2	CASSLQITGELFF	TGTGCCAGCAGCTTACAGATAACCGGGGAGCTGTTTTTT
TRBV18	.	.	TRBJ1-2	CASSPPWTAYGYTF	TGTGCCAGCTCACCACCGTGGACAGCTTATGGCTACACCTTC
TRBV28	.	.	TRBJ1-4	CASTPGRTLNEKLFF	TGTGCCAGCACCCCGGGTAGGACTTTAAATGAAAAACTGTTTTTT
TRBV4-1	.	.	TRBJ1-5	CASSQEAGTFNQPQHF	TGCGCCAGCAGCCAAGAAGCTGGGACATTTAATCAGCCCCAGCATTTT
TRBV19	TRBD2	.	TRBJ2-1	CASSETTLAGGPNEQFF	TGTGCCAGTAGCGAAACTACACTAGCGGGGGGGCCGAATGAGCAGTTCTTC
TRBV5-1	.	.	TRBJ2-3	CASSLALDTQYF	TGCGCCAGCAGCTTGGCTTTAGATACGCAGTATTTT
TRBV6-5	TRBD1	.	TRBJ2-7	CASSWDRERSYEQYF	TGTGCCAGCAGTTGGGACAGGGAAAGGAGCTACGAGCAGTACTTC
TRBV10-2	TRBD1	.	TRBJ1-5	CASSGTGNGQPQHF	TGCGCCAGCAGTGGGACAGGGAACGGTCAGCCCCAGCATTTT
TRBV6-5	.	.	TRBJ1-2	CASSLDPTRGYTF	TGTGCCAGCAGTTTGGATCCGACTCGGGGCTACACCTTC
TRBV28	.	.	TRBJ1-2	CASRDSSYGYTF	TGTGCCAGCAGAGACAGCTCCTATGGCTACACCTTC
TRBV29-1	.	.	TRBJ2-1	CSVRDSGYNEQFF	TGCAGCGTTCGGGACTCCGGGTACAATGAGCAGTTCTTC
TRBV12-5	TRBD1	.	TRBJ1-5	CASGLGTGANQPQHF	TGTGCTAGTGGTTTAGGGACAGGGGCCAATCAGCCCCAGCATTTT
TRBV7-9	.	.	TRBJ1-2	CASSFVRDTYGYTF	TGTGCCAGCAGCTTTGTTAGAGACACCTATGGCTACACCTTC
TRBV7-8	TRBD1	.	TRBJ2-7	CASSLDRGDEQYF	TGTGCCAGCAGCCTCGACAGGGGCGACGAGCAGTACTTC
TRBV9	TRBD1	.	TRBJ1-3	CASSAPGTGIRSGNTIYF	TGTGCCAGCAGCGCGCCCGGGACAGGGATTCGCTCTGGAAACACCATATATTTT